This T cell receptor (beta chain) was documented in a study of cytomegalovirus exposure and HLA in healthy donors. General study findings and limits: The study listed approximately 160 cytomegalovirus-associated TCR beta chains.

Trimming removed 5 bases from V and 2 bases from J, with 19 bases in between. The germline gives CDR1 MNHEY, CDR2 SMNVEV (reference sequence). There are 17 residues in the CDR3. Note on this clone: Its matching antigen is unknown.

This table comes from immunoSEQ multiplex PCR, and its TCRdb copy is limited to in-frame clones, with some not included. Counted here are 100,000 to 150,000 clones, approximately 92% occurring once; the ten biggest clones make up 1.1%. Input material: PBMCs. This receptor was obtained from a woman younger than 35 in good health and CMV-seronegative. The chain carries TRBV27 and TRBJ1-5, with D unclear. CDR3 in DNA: TGTGCCAGCAGTCCCTTTGGGAGTGTTATAGGCAATCAGCCCCAGCATTTT. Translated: CASSPFGSVIGNQPQHF.